One and the same sample provided the 19 T cell receptor beta chains below, sequenced in a study of cytomegalovirus exposure and HLA in healthy donors. 13 Jbeta primers and 60 Vbeta primers were used for the PCR. Data came from immunoSEQ multiplex PCR; TCRdb stores just in-frame clones and leaves some out. The sample records about 180,000 clones, roughly 84% being singletons. The sequencing input was PBMCs. These receptors all come from a boy younger than 10 in good health and CMV-seronegative.

For this clone: The sample contains more than one DNA sequence encoding this CDR3. The chain has TRBV6-5 and TRBJ1-2; D remains ambiguous. CDR1 is MNHEY and CDR2 is SVGAGI in the germline V gene. With 0 bases removed from V and 2 bases from J, the gap between germline ends came to 7 bases. This CDR3 has 14 amino acids. This CDR3 reads CASSYSRANYGYTF. CDR3 coding DNA: TGTGCCAGCAGTTACTCGAGGGCGAACTATGGCTACACCTTC.

This clone appeared a single time. The chain recombines TRBV4-1 with TRBJ2-7, with D possibly matching TRBD2 (6 bases). With 3 bases removed from V and 0 bases from J, the gap between germline ends came to 15 bases. The CDR3 runs to 16 residues. The V gene's germline CDR1 is MGHRA and CDR2 YSYEKL. This CDR3 reads CASSHPVEGYSYEQYF. CDR3 DNA sequence: TGCGCCAGCAGCCACCCCGTGGAGGGATACTCCTACGAGCAGTACTTC.

The rearrangement links TRBV27 to TRBJ2-7, with TRBD2 matching over 9 bases. The CDR3 is 17 amino acids. V lost 8 bases to trimming and J lost 4 bases; unmatched junction nucleotides: 18. From germline, CDR1 is MNHEY and CDR2 SMNVEV (reference sequence). The CDR3 region is CASATGTSYSKVYEQYF. In DNA, the CDR3 is TGTGCCAGCGCCACCGGGACTAGCTACTCGAAGGTATACGAGCAGTACTTC.

J is TRBJ2-1 and V is TRBV28, with 7 bases aligning to TRBD2. Per the germline V gene, CDR1 is MDHEN and CDR2 is SYDVKM. Trimming took 6 bases from V and 2 from J; bases not matched to a gene: 4. The CDR3 has 14 amino acids. The CDR3 nucleotides are TGTGCCAGCAGCCCGCTAGCGGCCTACAATGAGCAGTTCTTC. Protein: CASSPLAAYNEQFF.

The chain links TRBV7-6 to TRBJ1-5; D not resolved. Germline lookup yields CDR1 SGHVS and CDR2 FNYEAQ. The V and J ends lost 1 base and 0 bases respectively, with 4 bases between them. This CDR3 spans 14 amino acids. The CDR3 DNA reads as TGTGCCAGCAGCTTAGAGCGTAGCAATCAGCCCCAGCATTTT. This encodes CASSLERSNQPQHF.

The V gene is TRBV11-2, the J gene TRBJ1-2; the D gene is possibly TRBD1 (6 bases). The germline CDR1 and CDR2 sequences are SGHAT and FQNNGV. The CDR3 covers 14 residues. Trimming stripped 1 base from V and 7 bases from J, with 13 bases between. The CDR3 spells CASSLVRGAIGYTF. CDR3 sequence (DNA): TGTGCCAGCAGCTTAGTGCGGGGGGCGATTGGCTACACCTTC.

The chain combines TRBV6-5 with TRBJ2-7; 8 bases align to TRBD1. V dropped 5 bases and J dropped 7; count of bases not matched to a gene: 10. CDR1 is MNHEY and CDR2 is SVGAGI in the germline V gene. The CDR3 is 14 amino acids. In nucleotides, the CDR3 is TGTGCCAGCAGTCACCTTACAGGGGGTACGGAGCAGTACTTC. As protein: CASSHLTGGTEQYF.

This clone turned up a few times. J is TRBJ2-7 and V is TRBV7-9; 10 bases match TRBD2. J lost 4 bases, V lost 5 bases, and 5 bases had no gene match. The CDR3 length is 14 residues. CDR1 and CDR2 (germline): SEHNR, FQNEAQ (reference sequence). Here the CDR3 reads CASSPTSGKYEQYF. For the CDR3, the DNA is TGTGCCAGCAGCCCTACTAGCGGGAAGTACGAGCAGTACTTC.

CDR3 protein: CASSLGQVRTDTQYF. DNA for the CDR3: TGTGCCAGTAGTCTCGGACAGGTCCGCACAGATACGCAGTATTTT. The chain combines TRBV19 with TRBJ2-3; TRBD1 agrees at 7 bases. The CDR3 length is 15 residues. The V gene end was trimmed by 5 bases and the J gene end by 1 base; junction bases not matched to a gene: 6. The germline CDR1 and CDR2 sequences are LNHDA and SQIVND (reference sequence).

The V gene is TRBV6-1, the J gene TRBJ1-5; 8 bases fit TRBD1. V trimming: 8 bases; J trimming: 5 bases; junction bases outside the gene matches: 11. Germline values: CDR1 MNHNS, CDR2 SASEGT. The CDR3 extends over 15 amino acids. This CDR3 reads CASVMDRDSYQPQHF. The CDR3 region has the DNA TGTGCCAGCGTTATGGACAGGGATTCTTATCAGCCCCAGCATTTT.

J is TRBJ2-7 and V is TRBV6-5, with TRBD1 as a possible D gene (7 bases). The ends were cut back, 10 bases at V and 5 bases at J, with 18 bases in the middle. Germline V gene sequence: CDR1 MNHEY, CDR2 SVGAGI. CDR3 length equals 13 residues. The CDR3 is CAISTGSSDEQYF. Here the CDR3 DNA reads TGTGCCATATCGACAGGGTCTAGCGACGAGCAGTACTTC.

The rearrangement uses TRBV19 and TRBJ2-7; 10 bases align to TRBD1. Germline lookup yields CDR1 LNHDA and CDR2 SQIVND (reference sequence). The CDR3 has 15 amino acids. V shed 5 bases, J shed 3 bases, and the junction held 7 bases outside the gene matches. The CDR3 DNA sequence: TGTGCCAGTAGTCCGGGACAGGGGATTTTCTACGAGCAGTACTTC. This gives the protein CASSPGQGIFYEQYF.

This chain links TRBV5-5 with TRBJ1-1, with D possibly TRBD1 on 5 matching bases. CDR3 length: 14 amino acids. Germline V gene lookup returns CDR1 SGHKS and CDR2 YYEKEE (reference sequence). V shed 1 base and J shed 0 bases, with 7 bases lying between them. The CDR3 DNA sequence: TGTGCCAGCAGCTTGTACAGGTTGAACACTGAAGCTTTCTTT. Its protein is CASSLYRLNTEAFF. Based on the CDR3 plus reference TRBV5-5 and TRBJ1-1, the full variable domain is DAGVTQSPTHLIKTRGQQVTLRCSPISGHKSVSWYQQVLGQGPQFIFQYYEKEERGRGNFPDRFSARQFPNYSSELNVNALLLGDSALYLCASSLYRLNTEAFFGQGTRLTVV.

In its sample, this clone was seen a few times. V gene TRBV6-1 combines with J gene TRBJ1-5; D not certain. The CDR3 runs 15 residues. V was cut by 7 bases and J by 0 bases, with 13 bases left in between. CDR1 is MNHNS and CDR2 is SASEGT in the germline V gene. This chain's CDR3 is CASKVTADSNQPQHF. The CDR3 coding sequence is TGTGCCAGCAAAGTCACAGCTGATAGCAATCAGCCCCAGCATTTT.

This rearrangement joins TRBV7-8 to TRBJ1-2, with 7 bases lining up with TRBD1. The V gene end was trimmed by 5 bases and the J gene end by 4 bases; junction bases not matched to a gene: 16. The CDR3 sequence is 17 residues long. The germline gives CDR1 SGHVS, CDR2 FQNEAQ. Here the CDR3 DNA reads TGTGCCAGCAGCCCTAGGTGGCCGGGACAGCTTGTCTATGGCTACACCTTC. Translated: CASSPRWPGQLVYGYTF.

This clone was seen more than once but under ten times. The CDR3 spells CASSYARGSGANVLTF. The CDR3 DNA follows: TGTGCCAGCAGTTACGCCCGGGGCTCTGGGGCCAACGTCCTGACTTTC. The chain has TRBV6-6 and TRBJ2-6; a possible D gene is TRBD2 (5 bases). Germline V gives CDR1 MNHNY, CDR2 SVGAGI (reference sequence). Trimming took off 2 bases at V and 0 bases at J, with 8 bases between the two ends. This CDR3 region has 16 residues.

This clone came up once. The chain recombines TRBV11-2 with TRBJ1-5; D not certain. The germline gives CDR1 SGHAT, CDR2 FQNNGV. This CDR3 has 15 residues. V gave up 0 bases and J gave up 6 bases, with 12 bases separating them. CDR3 in amino acids: CASSLDSYGGQPQHF. CDR3 sequence (DNA): TGTGCCAGCAGCTTAGATTCTTACGGAGGTCAGCCCCAGCATTTT.

This chain connects TRBV2 to TRBJ2-7; D ambiguous. The CDR3 contains 11 residues. The germline V gene encodes CDR1 SNHLY and CDR2 FYNNEI. V lost 3 bases and J 3 bases, leaving 3 bases between the germline ends. The CDR3 here is CASSDRYEQYF. In nucleotides, the CDR3 is TGTGCCAGCAGTGATCGCTACGAGCAGTACTTC.

This chain connects TRBV19 to TRBJ2-1, with TRBD2 matching over 12 bases. Germline trimming cut 3 bases from V and 5 bases from J; bases unmatched to any gene: 17. Germline lookup yields CDR1 LNHDA and CDR2 SQIVND (reference sequence). This CDR3 comprises 20 residues. CDR3 DNA sequence: TGTGCCAGTAGTATGGTGAGGGGACTAGCGGGTGCCTTCGAGGACAATGAGCAGTTCTTC. This encodes CASSMVRGLAGAFEDNEQFF. The full variable domain, its missing parts supplied by reference TRBV19 and TRBJ2-1, is DGGITQSPKYLFRKEGQNVTLSCEQNLNHDAMYWYRQDPGQGLRLIYYSQIVNDFQKGDIAEGYSVSREKKESFPLTVTSAQKNPTAFYLCASSMVRGLAGAFEDNEQFFGPGTRLTVL.